The present T cell receptor (beta chain) was sequenced within a study of blood T cell repertoires in COVID-19 (TCRdb year 2020). The study in broad terms: Samples covering the acute and convalescent phases of COVID-19 were provided by collaborators in the United States, Italy and Spain. The prospective study material was composed of cDNA or gDNA derived from T cells, B-cell-depleted T cells, or PBMCs. The dataset comprised deeply sampled blood TCRbeta repertoires from subjects exposed to, actively infected with, or recovered from COVID-19. A freely available public database, intended as a resource for researchers studying the immune response to SARS-CoV-2, is where the repertoires were released. The samples were drawn from two sources: the first 160 participants of the ongoing ImmuneRACE study, and some 1,300 subjects contributed by 6 global collaborators. A de-identified subject ID, COVID-19 status, age in years and sex were almost always included in the sample metadata. Where available, HLA class I and class II types were taken from metadata supplied by the sample provider and were not determined by assay-based typing.

Of note for this clone: Its antigen target is currently unknown. Per-nucleotide qualities are absent, and no much larger clonotype sits a single base away.

Overall study results and their limits: The quantity of clinical and demographic metadata differed by source and by participant and was supplied without curation.

Each collaborating institution followed its own protocols to collect whole blood in K2EDTA tubes. Collaborator samples were shipped for TCRbeta analysis as frozen whole blood, isolated PBMCs, or DNA extracted from either sample type. TCRbeta CDR3 regions were amplified from genomic DNA using the immunoSEQ Assay, a bias-controlled multiplex PCR. Regarding the original processing steps: Within the assay, amplification of reference gene primers was used to estimate how many nucleated cells each sample contained. To quantify the absolute abundance of each unique TCRbeta CDR3 rearrangement, sequence reads were collapsed and filtered. Productive Simpson clonality was computed per sample as the square root of Simpson's diversity index over productive rearrangements. TCRdb retrieved this table from immuneACCESS and kept in-frame rearrangements only. Not all clones are present; in checked studies, unresolved V genes account for under half, and no reason is known for the remainder. Clone size and V and J calls were adopted from that table, with D and trimming inferred from the DNA. The sample table lists 200,000 or so clones, 85% to 90% of them with a count of one. Jointly, the top ten make up about 0.72% of the sample.

Relative to germline, V is missing 0 bases and J is missing 5 bases, with 3 bases of the junction outside any gene match. The CDR3 measures 15 amino acids from cysteine to phenylalanine. Only the CDR3 portion is preserved as DNA: 45 bases, with reading frame beginning at the first base. CDR1 and CDR2 are drawn from the germline V gene: SGHDT, YYEEEE. Recombination linked TRBV5-6 to TRBJ2-7, with 12 central nucleotides matching TRBD1. The receptor was isolated from a woman aged 70-85 years with acute or convalescent COVID-19. The sequenced sample was peripheral blood. Read as DNA, the sequence is TGTGCCAGCAGCTTGGTGGGACAGGGGGCCGACGAGCAGTACTTC. Its product reads: CASSLVGQGADEQYF.